The present T cell receptor (beta chain) was sequenced within a study of OX40 agonist ivuxolimab in advanced cancers. Whole-study results and caveats: It was not determined which antigens were specifically recognized by the peripheral T cells that had undergone clonal expansion.

The V gene's germline CDR1 is MDHEN and CDR2 SYDVKM. The CDR3 has 16 residues. V lost 6 bases and J 7 bases, leaving 23 bases between the germline ends. Drawing of blood for sampling happened at baseline, at cycle 4 day 1, and at cycle 7 day 1. Clones were read by immunoSEQ multiplex PCR, and TCRdb kept only the in-frame ones, dropping some. This table holds around 35,000 clones, about nine tenths found once. Worth noting for this clone: Antigen specificity is unknown.

The rearrangement joins TRBV28 to TRBJ2-3, with D possibly being TRBD2 (6 bases). Sequenced material: CD4+ or CD8+ T cells sorted from blood, taken in a trial of the OX40 agonist ivuxolimab. The receptor was derived from an adult with an advanced solid tumor such as melanoma, head and neck, liver or kidney cancer. The CDR3 DNA sequence: TGTGCCAGCAGCCCCCGGGCGGGGCGGTTCAGGTATACGCAGTATTTT. Translated, it gives CASSPRAGRFRYTQYF. Filled out from reference TRBV28 and TRBJ2-3, the complete variable domain reads DVKVTQSSRYLVKRTGEKVFLECVQDMDHENMFWYRQDPGLGLRLIYFSYDVKMKEKGDIPEGYSVSREKKERFSLILESASTNQTSMYLCASSPRAGRFRYTQYFGPGTRLTVL.